These 30 T cell receptor beta chains came from one sample sequenced in a study of tissue T cells after allogeneic stem cell transplantation. Indicated time point: mouse harvest day 7 after allogeneic transplant. Mouse grafts combined 10^7 T-cell-depleted bone marrow cells with 10^6 splenic CD5+ T cells. Only in-frame clones appear in the TCRdb table, and some are missing; sequencing was by immunoSEQ multiplex PCR. The sample records 2,500 to 3,500 clones, 55% being singletons. The material sequenced was gut tissue. These receptors were collected from a female BALB/c mouse given C57BL/6 T cells with graft-versus-host disease after an allogeneic hematopoietic cell transplant.

Comment on this clone: Gene names and germline match the mouse. Read coverage stops 1 residue before the CDR3 terminus; the germline J gene supplies the remainder. The gene calls are TRBV13-1 and TRBJ1-2; the D is unclear. V shed 1 base and J shed 2 bases, with 6 bases lying between them. This CDR3 contains 13 residues. CDR1 is NSHNY, CDR2 SYGAGN, per germline. The sequenced part of the CDR3 DNA is TGTGCCAGCAGTGATTGGGAGAACTCCGACTACACC. As protein: CASSDWENSDYT. The complete CDR3 sequence is CASSDWENSDYTF.

Note on this clone: Gene names follow the mouse nomenclature. The CDR3 end is not reached by the read, which stops 1 residue before it; the germline J gene fills it in. The chain joins TRBV17 to TRBJ1-1; 9 bases map to TRBD1. CDR3 length equals 13 residues. V was clipped by 3 bases and J by 6 bases; unmatched bases: 2. Looked up from germline, CDR1 is MNHDT and CDR2 is YYDKIL. The CDR3: CASSRDRGAEVFF. The DNA read from the CDR3 is TGTGCTAGCAGTAGGGACAGGGGAGCAGAAGTCTTC.

Regarding this clone: The germline and genes are mouse ones. Coverage ceases 1 residue before the CDR3 finishes, and the germline J gene fills in the end. V and J are TRBV26 and TRBJ2-3, with 9 bases aligning to TRBD1. The CDR3 spans 15 residues. Germline V gene lookup returns CDR1 KGHPV and CDR2 FQNQEV (reference sequence). With V trimmed by 5 bases and J by 0 bases, 3 bases remained unmatched. The part of the CDR3 DNA that was read is TGTGCCAGCAGTTCGGGACAGGGTAGTGCAGAAACGCTGTAT. It is translated as CASSSGQGSAETLY. The full CDR3 is CASSSGQGSAETLYF.

A note on this clone: Genes and germline are mouse. The read halts 1 residue ahead of the CDR3 end, with the missing end drawn from the germline J gene. This same CDR3 is encoded by further DNA sequences in the sample. The chain uses TRBV26 and TRBJ1-1; the D gene is possibly TRBD1 (6 bases). The V end lost 4 bases, the J end lost 3 bases, and 9 bases lay between the germline ends. Germline-derived CDR1 and CDR2 are KGHPV and FQNQEV (reference sequence). CDR3 length equals 13 residues. The CDR3 sequence is CASSPGQHTEVFF. The covered CDR3 bases are TGTGCCAGCAGTCCGGGACAACACACAGAAGTCTTC.

A note on this clone: Genes and germline are mouse. The read stops 1 residue short of the end of the CDR3; the missing end is completed from the germline J gene. This chain connects TRBV26 to TRBJ2-3; 10 bases line up with TRBD2. With 6 bases clipped from V and 0 bases from J, the junction kept 3 bases outside the gene matches. The germline V gene has CDR1 KGHPV and CDR2 FQNQEV (reference sequence). The CDR3 totals 15 residues. CDR3 residues: CASRDWGSSAETLYF. CDR3 DNA (partial): TGTGCCAGCAGGGACTGGGGGTCTAGTGCAGAAACGCTGTAT.

This clone has more than one count but fewer than ten. Gene and germline names: mouse. The CDR3 goes on 1 residue after the read ends, and that part is filled in from the germline J gene. The rearrangement joins TRBV26 to TRBJ1-5; possible D gene TRBD1, 6 bases. The CDR3 has 14 amino acids. Germline CDR1 KGHPV, CDR2 FQNQEV (reference sequence). Trimming left V 6 bases short and J 2 bases short, with 11 bases between. The sequenced CDR3 bases are TGTGCCAGCAGCCGGGGGGCGTACAACCAGGCTCCGCTT. This gives the protein CASSRGAYNQAPL. The CDR3, in full, reads CASSRGAYNQAPLF.

Note on this clone: The germline and genes are mouse ones. The CDR3 extends 1 residue past the end of the read, so its final part is completed from the germline J gene. The chain combines TRBV19 with TRBJ1-1; 8 bases map to TRBD1. This CDR3 is 14 amino acids long. Germline V lookup: CDR1 FNHDT, CDR2 SITEND (reference sequence). Trimming removed 1 base from V and 3 bases from J; junction bases left unmatched: 2. The sequenced part of the CDR3 DNA is TGTGCCAGCAGTATAAACAGGGGGGACACAGAAGTCTTC. Amino acid sequence: CASSINRGDTEVF. The whole CDR3 reads CASSINRGDTEVFF. The full variable domain, completed using reference TRBV19 and TRBJ1-1, is GGIITQTPKFLIGQEGQKLTLKCQQNFNHDTMYWYRQDSGKGLRLIYYSITENDLQKGDLSEGYDASREKKSSFSLTVTSAQKNEMAVFLCASSINRGDTEVFFGKGTRLTVV.

With regard to this clone: These gene names are mouse names. Read data end 1 residue before the CDR3 end; the end is taken from the germline J gene. The chain couples TRBV1 to TRBJ1-3, with 7 bases identical to TRBD1. The V and J ends lost 1 base and 0 bases, in that order; junction bases with no gene match: 3. The CDR3 sequence is 16 residues long. Germline CDR1 NSQYPW, CDR2 LRSPGD (reference sequence). The CDR3 bases that were read are TGCACCTGCAGTGCAGGGGGACAGAATTCTGGAAATACGCTCTAT. It translates to CTCSAGGQNSGNTLY. The CDR3 as a whole reads CTCSAGGQNSGNTLYF.

With respect to this clone: Genes here carry mouse names. The sequenced part of the CDR3 DNA is TGTGCAAGCAGCTTAGCTTGGAACTATGCTGAGCAGTTC. Translation gives CASSLAWNYAEQF. The entire CDR3 protein reads CASSLAWNYAEQFF. This rearrangement joins TRBV16 to TRBJ2-1, with D unresolved. Read data end 1 residue before the CDR3 end; the end is taken from the germline J gene. CDR1 and CDR2 (germline): SGHSA, FRNQAP. Trimming pared 1 base from V and 1 base from J, leaving 5 bases between. CDR3 length: 14 residues.

Note on this clone: The gene names here belong to mouse. The CDR3 extends 1 residue past the end of the read, so its final part is completed from the germline J gene. J is TRBJ2-4 and V is TRBV4, with TRBD2 matching 10 bases. Germline loops: CDR1 LGHDT, CDR2 YNNKQL (reference sequence). J was trimmed by 1 base and V by 6 bases; bases with no gene match: 4. The CDR3 runs to 15 residues. The CDR3 loop is CASSLGGRGQNTLYF. The sequenced CDR3 bases are TGTGCCAGCAGTCTGGGGGGGCGCGGTCAAAACACCTTGTAC.

To note about this clone: The germline and genes are mouse ones. The read ends 1 residue shy of where the CDR3 ends; the end is completed using the germline J gene. The chain is built from TRBV15 and TRBJ1-5, with TRBD1 matching 8 bases. Looked up from germline, CDR1 is SGHND and CDR2 is FRSKSL. The CDR3 consists of 14 residues. Trimming cost V 6 bases and J 4 bases; bases outside gene matches: 5. Incomplete CDR3 DNA: TGTGCCAGCAGATCAGGGGGCTGGAACCAGGCTCCGCTT. It encodes CASRSGGWNQAPL. In full, the CDR3 reads CASRSGGWNQAPLF.

This clone was seen just once. The gene symbols are mouse symbols. The observed sequence ends 1 residue before the CDR3 terminus, with the missing tail filled in from the germline J gene. This sequence joins TRBV26 and TRBJ2-5, with 7 positions matching TRBD2. V was clipped by 3 bases and J by 3 bases; unmatched bases: 0. The germline gives CDR1 KGHPV, CDR2 FQNQEV (reference sequence). This CDR3 contains 13 residues. CDR3 in amino acids: CASSLWGQDTQYF. The part of the CDR3 DNA that was read is TGTGCCAGCAGTCTCTGGGGGCAAGACACCCAGTAC.

In its sample, this clone was seen a few times. All gene names here are mouse names. Coverage ceases 1 residue before the CDR3 finishes, and the germline J gene fills in the end. The rearrangement uses TRBV19 and TRBJ1-3, with D unclear. V was trimmed by 6 bases and J by 0 bases, leaving 4 bases between them. CDR1 is FNHDT, CDR2 SITEND, per germline (reference sequence). This CDR3 comprises 12 residues. The chain's CDR3 is CASTNSGNTLYF. CDR3 DNA (partial): TGTGCCAGCACCAATTCTGGAAATACGCTCTAT.

This clone has just a few counts. Gene names denote mouse genes. The read comes to an end 1 residue before the CDR3 does, leaving the germline J gene to fill in the end. The chain joins TRBV19 to TRBJ1-3; 9 bases are a match to TRBD1. The CDR3 has 14 amino acids. CDR1 and CDR2 from the germline V gene are FNHDT and SITEND (reference sequence). The V and J ends lost 6 bases and 1 base, in that order; junction bases with no gene match: 2. CDR3 protein: CASTDRGSGNTLYF. CDR3 DNA (partial): TGTGCCAGCACCGACAGGGGGTCTGGAAATACGCTCTAT.

Comment on this clone: Germline and genes here are mouse. Sequencing ends 1 residue short of the CDR3 end; the germline J gene provides the rest. This sequence joins TRBV26 and TRBJ2-4; D unresolved. CDR1 and CDR2 from the germline V gene are KGHPV and FQNQEV (reference sequence). This CDR3 is built from 14 residues. V was shortened by 4 bases and J by 0 bases, with 8 bases between the two germline ends. CDR3 region: CASSPTTSQNTLYF. CDR3 DNA, as far as it was read: TGTGCCAGCAGTCCGACTACTAGTCAAAACACCTTGTAC.

On this clone: Gene names and germline match the mouse. The read falls 1 residue short of the CDR3 end, and the missing part is taken from the germline J gene. The chain links TRBV15 to TRBJ2-4; D is perhaps TRBD1 or TRBD2 (6 bases each). Germline V lookup: CDR1 SGHND, CDR2 FRSKSL. The CDR3 loop spans 18 amino acids. Trimming removed 4 bases at V and 3 bases at J, with 23 bases between. The CDR3 reads CASSSRGRRLGRQNTLYF. The covered CDR3 bases are TGTGCCAGCAGTTCACGGGGGCGAAGATTGGGCCGGCAAAACACCTTGTAC.

On this clone itself: Here the gene names and germline are mouse. The read terminates 1 residue before the CDR3 end, so the remaining end is supplied by the germline J gene. The V call is TRBV26, the J call TRBJ1-1; D gene uncertain. In germline, CDR1 is KGHPV, CDR2 FQNQEV (reference sequence). This CDR3 is 13 amino acids long. Trimming cost V 3 bases and J 3 bases, with 8 bases left between them. The DNA read from the CDR3 is TGTGCCAGCAGTCTCTCAGGTTACACAGAAGTCTTC. Amino acid sequence: CASSLSGYTEVF. The entire CDR3 reads CASSLSGYTEVFF.

This clone was found a few times. All gene names here are mouse names. The read finishes 1 residue shy of the CDR3 end, and the germline J gene is used to complete it. J is TRBJ2-1 and V is TRBV16, with a tentative D call TRBD1 (6 bases). Trimming took 4 bases from V and 0 from J, leaving 10 bases between them. From germline, CDR1 is SGHSA and CDR2 FRNQAP. The CDR3 extends over 15 amino acids. The part of the CDR3 DNA that was read is TGTGCAAGCAGCTCCCGACAGGATAACTATGCTGAGCAGTTC. Protein: CASSSRQDNYAEQF. The full CDR3 protein reads CASSSRQDNYAEQFF. The variable domain in full, with the rest retrieved from reference TRBV16 and TRBJ2-1, is NAGVIQTPRHKVTGKGQEATLWCEPISGHSAVFWYRQTIVQGLEFLTYFRNQAPIDDSGMPKERFSAQMPNQSHSTLKIQSTQPQDSAVYLCASSSRQDNYAEQFFGPGTRLTVL.

This clone was picked up a small number of times. Gene names follow the mouse nomenclature. The sequenced fragment ends 1 residue before the CDR3 boundary, so the rest is inferred from the germline J gene. The V and J genes are TRBV26 and TRBJ2-7; TRBD2 aligns across 13 bases. This CDR3 has 14 residues. V shed 6 bases and J 7 bases; nucleotides not matched to a gene: 6. CDR1 and CDR2 (germline): KGHPV, FQNQEV (reference sequence). CDR3 DNA (partial): TGTGCCAGCAGCCGGACTGGGGGGGCGCTCGAACAGTAC. Its translation is CASSRTGGALEQY. The whole CDR3 region reads CASSRTGGALEQYF.

This clone was counted between two and nine times. Gene names denote mouse genes. The missing CDR3 end, 1 residue past where the read stops, is filled in from the germline J gene. V usage is TRBV16 and J usage is TRBJ2-4; 7 bases are a match to TRBD1. CDR1 and CDR2 from the germline V gene are SGHSA and FRNQAP. CDR3 length: 15 residues. V was pared by 5 bases and J by 0 bases, with 5 bases of the junction left unmatched. CDR3 loop: CASSRDRSSQNTLYF. The CDR3 DNA, read in part, is TGTGCAAGCAGCCGGGACAGATCTAGTCAAAACACCTTGTAC.

With respect to this clone: Each gene name is a mouse one. The read ends 1 residue before the CDR3 terminus; that terminus is restored from the germline J gene. This rearrangement joins TRBV15 to TRBJ2-7, with D perhaps assigned TRBD1 or TRBD2 (5 bases each). CDR3 size: 14 residues. The germline V and J ends were trimmed by 2 bases and 0 bases, with 8 bases remaining between them. In germline, CDR1 is SGHND, CDR2 FRSKSL. The DNA read from the CDR3 is TGTGCCAGCAGTTTACGGGGGAGCTCCTATGAACAGTAC. This codes for CASSLRGSSYEQY. The full CDR3 protein reads CASSLRGSSYEQYF.

With regard to this clone: The genes are named according to mouse. The CDR3 goes on 1 residue after the read ends, and that part is filled in from the germline J gene. The chain carries TRBV23 and TRBJ2-2; the D segment call TRBD2 is taken from the table without a DNA check. The CDR3 loop spans 16 amino acids. Germline loops: CDR1 KGHTA, CDR2 FQNQQP. CDR3 protein: CSSSQWGGSDTGQLYF. The sequenced part of the CDR3 DNA is TGCTCCAGCAGTCAATGGGGGGGTTCAGACACCGGGCAGCTCTAC. Full variable domain (remainder filled in from reference TRBV23 and TRBJ2-2): DAAVTQKPRYLIKMKGQEAEMKCIPEKGHTAVFWYQQKQSKELKFLIYFQNQQPLDQIDMVKERFSAVCPSSSLCSLGIRTCEAEDSALYLCSSSQWGGSDTGQLYFGEGSKLTVL.

Of note for this clone: Each gene name is a mouse one. The read terminates 1 residue ahead of where the CDR3 ends, so the germline J gene completes it. V and J are TRBV16 and TRBJ1-1; possibly TRBD1 for D (6 bases). Between the trimmed V and J ends, which lost 1 base and 4 bases, there was a span of 10 bases. There are 14 residues in the CDR3. Germline-derived CDR1 and CDR2 are SGHSA and FRNQAP. CDR3 DNA (partial): TGTGCAAGCAGCTTAGTGGGAGGGGGCACAGAAGTCTTC. It is translated as CASSLVGGGTEVF. The complete CDR3 protein is CASSLVGGGTEVFF.

This clone is a singleton in its sample. Genes and germline come from the mouse. The read stops 1 residue short of the end of the CDR3; the missing end is completed from the germline J gene. The chain couples TRBV26 to TRBJ2-2; 12 positions agree with TRBD2. Trimming took 4 bases from V and 6 from J; bases not matched to a gene: 6. Germline CDR1 is KGHPV and CDR2 is FQNQEV (reference sequence). This CDR3 is built from 16 residues. The part of the CDR3 DNA that was read is TGTGCCAGCAGTCCCGACTGGGGGGGCGCCCCCGGGCAGCTCTAC. It translates to CASSPDWGGAPGQLY. The full CDR3 sequence reads CASSPDWGGAPGQLYF.

Points on this clone: Each gene name is a mouse one. The CDR3 end is not reached by the read, which stops 1 residue before it; the germline J gene fills it in. This chain links TRBV15 with TRBJ1-2; D unclear. The CDR3 is made up of 14 amino acids. The V end lost 1 base, the J end lost 0 bases, and 6 bases lay between the germline ends. CDR1 SGHND and CDR2 FRSKSL come from the germline V gene. The part of the CDR3 DNA that was read is TGTGCCAGCAGTTTAGGGACTGCAAACTCCGACTACACC. This sequence encodes CASSLGTANSDYT. The CDR3 reads in full as CASSLGTANSDYTF.

This clone has just a few counts. Genes and germline come from the mouse. The CDR3 extends 1 residue past the end of the read, so its final part is completed from the germline J gene. The chain couples TRBV16 to TRBJ2-7; 12 bases align to TRBD2. The CDR3 extends over 15 amino acids. J gave up 3 bases and V 5 bases, and 5 bases lay outside the gene matches. CDR1 and CDR2 (germline): SGHSA, FRNQAP. This CDR3 reads CASSAPGLGGYEQYF. The part of the CDR3 DNA that was read is TGTGCAAGCAGCGCTCCGGGACTGGGGGGCTATGAACAGTAC.

With respect to this clone: Gene names and germline match the mouse. The CDR3 end falls 1 residue outside the read, so it is completed with the germline J gene. The gene calls are TRBV12-2 and TRBJ2-7; 9 bases agree with TRBD2. With 0 bases clipped from V and 4 bases from J, the junction kept 3 bases outside the gene matches. The CDR3 is 14 residues long. Germline V lookup: CDR1 SGHLS, CDR2 HYDKME. The sequenced part of the CDR3 DNA is TGTGCCAGCTCTCTCGAAACTGGGGGGTATGAACAGTAC. It codes for CASSLETGGYEQY. In full, the CDR3 is CASSLETGGYEQYF.

As to this clone: The genes are named according to mouse. Read sequence stops 1 residue before the CDR3 end, and the germline J gene provides the missing end. The V and J genes are TRBV20 and TRBJ2-4; the D gene is possibly TRBD1 (6 bases). The ends were cut back, 2 bases at V and 6 bases at J, with 9 bases in the middle. Germline V gene sequence: CDR1 GFQATS, CDR2 STVNSAI. The CDR3 is 12 residues long. CDR3 in amino acids: CGARTGLNTLYF. The DNA read from the CDR3 is TGTGGTGCTAGGACAGGGCTGAACACCTTGTAC.

This clone showed up just a few times. The genes and germline here are from mouse. The read ends 1 residue before the CDR3 terminus; that terminus is restored from the germline J gene. V is TRBV4 and J is TRBJ2-7; D gene ambiguous. CDR3 length equals 12 residues. Trimming cost V 4 bases and J 7 bases, with 11 bases left between them. From germline, CDR1 is LGHDT and CDR2 YNNKQL (reference sequence). The CDR3 here is CASSSDALEQYF. CDR3 DNA (partial): TGTGCCAGCAGCTCCGACGCCCTGGAACAGTAC.

This clone has a handful of counts. Gene and germline names: mouse. The read terminates 1 residue ahead of where the CDR3 ends, so the germline J gene completes it. The V and J genes are TRBV13-1 and TRBJ1-1, with a possible D match to TRBD1 (6 bases). This CDR3 has 14 amino acids. Germline CDR1 reads NSHNY; CDR2 reads SYGAGN. Trimming shortened V by 4 bases and J by 3 bases, and 13 bases separated the two germline ends. CDR3 protein: CASSPLRGDTEVFF. The CDR3 DNA, read in part, is TGTGCCAGCAGTCCACTCAGGGGAGACACAGAAGTCTTC.